This passage covers 23 T cell receptor beta chains from one sample sequenced in a study of T cell responses to AZD1222 COVID-19 vaccine (dated by TCRdb to 2020 to 2023). The time point label here, explained by the study, means: baseline before first vaccination. The treatment or condition label, read with the paper, signifies: meningococcal conjugate vaccine given as trial control. To prepare the library, the immunoSEQ multiplex PCR assay was applied. Sourced from immuneACCESS, this table was stored by TCRdb with only in-frame sequences that have V and J called. A share of the clones is absent; for the studies checked, an unresolved V gene accounts for under half, and the remainder has no known explanation. The sample yields 80,000 to 95,000 clones; roughly 90% were counted once. Roughly 4.5% of the sample is taken by the ten largest. The sequencing used peripheral blood, collected on day 0 of MenACWY control vaccination. The receptors were gathered from an adult in good health.

In regard to this clone: The sample carries other DNA sequences with the same CDR3. The chain is built from TRBV9 and TRBJ2-1; 11 nucleotides align to TRBD2. Unmatched junction bases numbered 2, after V lost 3 bases and J lost 3 bases. CDR1 and CDR2 from the germline V gene are SGDLS and YYNGEE. This CDR3 contains 15 residues. In DNA form, the CDR3 reads TGTGCCAGCAGCGCGGGACTAGCGGACTACAATGAGCAGTTCTTC. It translates to CASSAGLADYNEQFF. The variable domain in full, completed from reference TRBV9 and TRBJ2-1, reads DSGVTQTPKHLITATGQRVTLRCSPRSGDLSVYWYQQSLDQGLQFLIQYYNGEERAKGNILERFSAQQFPDLHSELNLSSLELGDSALYFCASSAGLADYNEQFFGPGTRLTVL.

V is TRBV24-1 and J is TRBJ2-7; 7 bases map to TRBD1. Trimming took 3 bases from V and 11 from J; bases not matched to a gene: 12. The germline V gene encodes CDR1 KGHDR and CDR2 SFDVKD. This CDR3 has 14 residues. The CDR3 DNA follows: TGTGCCACCAGTGATGGGACAGAAAAGGGTAGGGAGTACTTC. Translating gives CATSDGTEKGREYF.

This sequence joins TRBV30 and TRBJ1-1, with D unclear. V dropped 0 bases and J dropped 4 bases, with 12 bases sitting between them. This CDR3 region has 14 residues. CDR1 and CDR2 from the germline V gene are GTSNPN and SVGIG (reference sequence). The CDR3 region has the DNA TGTGCCTGGAGTGTAGTTTGGGCCTCCACTGAAGCTTTCTTT. This sequence encodes CAWSVVWASTEAFF.

This clone occurred once. The V and J genes are TRBV2 and TRBJ2-1; the D gene is possibly TRBD2 (7 bases). This CDR3 has 13 residues. Germline lookup yields CDR1 SNHLY and CDR2 FYNNEI. The V gene lost 8 bases and the J gene lost 2 bases, with 10 bases spanning the gap. CDR3 residues: CASEGGAYNEQFF. In DNA, the CDR3 is TGTGCCAGCGAGGGGGGGGCCTACAATGAGCAGTTCTTC.

The chain uses TRBV19 and TRBJ2-5; 11 bases match TRBD2. CDR1 LNHDA and CDR2 SQIVND come from the germline V gene (reference sequence). This CDR3 is built from 16 residues. V dropped 6 bases and J dropped 2; count of bases not matched to a gene: 8. CDR3 coding DNA: TGTGCCAGTAGACACAATAGCGGGAGGGGGCAAGAGACCCAGTACTTC. Its protein is CASRHNSGRGQETQYF. The full variable domain, its missing parts supplied by reference TRBV19 and TRBJ2-5, is DGGITQSPKYLFRKEGQNVTLSCEQNLNHDAMYWYRQDPGQGLRLIYYSQIVNDFQKGDIAEGYSVSREKKESFPLTVTSAQKNPTAFYLCASRHNSGRGQETQYFGPGTRLLVL.

This clone occurred once. The rearrangement links TRBV28 to TRBJ1-1; the D is unclear. V was clipped by 5 bases and J by 0 bases, with 13 bases between them. The CDR3 runs to 15 residues. Germline CDR1 reads MDHEN; CDR2 reads SYDVKM. CDR3 residues: CASSLDVYMNTEAFF. The CDR3, as DNA: TGTGCCAGCAGTCTGGACGTCTACATGAACACTGAAGCTTTCTTT.

This clone showed up just a few times. The chain carries TRBV11-2 and TRBJ1-1; no reliable D call. The CDR3 is made up of 14 amino acids. V lost 1 base, J lost 4 bases, and 10 bases lay in between. Looked up from germline, CDR1 is SGHAT and CDR2 is FQNNGV. Here the CDR3 DNA reads TGTGCCAGCAGCTTAGTCGGCGGCGGCACTGAAGCTTTCTTT. It specifies CASSLVGGGTEAFF.

The chain carries TRBV25-1 and TRBJ1-2, with D tentatively TRBD1 (5 bases). Germline V gene data show CDR1 as MGHDK and CDR2 as SYGVNS. The CDR3 is 15 amino acids. Trimming removed 1 base at V and 8 bases at J, with 17 bases between. The CDR3 protein is CASSELPGLDRGYTF. The CDR3 DNA is TGTGCCAGCAGTGAATTGCCGGGGCTGGATCGAGGCTACACCTTC.

This chain connects TRBV6-5 to TRBJ2-7, with D maybe TRBD2 (5 bases). Trimming removed 6 bases from V and 0 bases from J, with 15 bases in between. This CDR3 is 15 amino acids long. Germline lookup yields CDR1 MNHEY and CDR2 SVGAGI. CDR3 sequence reads: CASSDGLYRSYEQYF. In DNA form, the CDR3 reads TGTGCCAGCAGCGATGGACTGTACCGCTCCTACGAGCAGTACTTC.

The chain uses TRBV5-6 and TRBJ2-7, with a tentative D call TRBD2 (5 bases). Per the germline V gene, CDR1 is SGHDT and CDR2 is YYEEEE. CDR3 length: 11 residues. With 7 bases removed from V and 5 bases from J, the gap between germline ends came to 10 bases. This chain's CDR3 is CASHVGDEQYF. In DNA, the CDR3 is TGTGCCAGCCACGTCGGGGACGAGCAGTACTTC.

There are a few counts of this clone. V gene TRBV19 combines with J gene TRBJ1-1; possibly TRBD1 for D (5 bases). Between the trimmed V and J ends, which lost 5 bases and 0 bases, there was a span of 7 bases. The length of the CDR3 is 13 residues. The germline CDR1 and CDR2 sequences are LNHDA and SQIVND (reference sequence). CDR3 nucleotide sequence: TGTGCCAGTAGTTTGACAGTGAACACTGAAGCTTTCTTT. Translating gives CASSLTVNTEAFF.

J is TRBJ2-7 and V is TRBV2; D not resolved. The CDR3 has 14 amino acids. V dropped 1 base and J dropped 1 base, with 8 bases sitting between them. Germline CDR1 and CDR2: SNHLY and FYNNEI. The CDR3 DNA reads as TGTGCCAGCAGTGAAGGGGCGTTTTCCTACGAGCAGTACTTC. This translates into CASSEGAFSYEQYF. Together with reference TRBV2 and TRBJ2-7, the CDR3 gives the full variable domain: EPEVTQTPSHQVTQMGQEVILRCVPISNHLYFYWYRQILGQKVEFLVSFYNNEISEKSEIFDDQFSVERPDGSNFTLKIRSTKLEDSAMYFCASSEGAFSYEQYFGPGTRLTVT.

The chain uses TRBV18 and TRBJ1-2, with TRBD1 matching 8 bases. The germline gives CDR1 KGHSH, CDR2 LQKENI. This CDR3 region has 14 residues. V gave up 6 bases and J gave up 8 bases; unmatched junction bases: 11. The CDR3 is CASSPIYRGEGYTF. The DNA of the CDR3 is TGTGCCAGCTCCCCGATCTACAGGGGGGAAGGCTACACCTTC.

The rearrangement links TRBV28 to TRBJ2-1, with 12 bases aligning to TRBD1. CDR1 is MDHEN and CDR2 is SYDVKM in the germline V gene. The CDR3 length is 14 residues. V lost 6 bases to trimming and J lost 9 bases; unmatched junction nucleotides: 6. The CDR3 reads CASRTGQGAGEQFF. CDR3 nucleotides: TGTGCCAGCAGAACGGGACAGGGGGCCGGTGAGCAGTTCTTC.

The chain has TRBV11-2 and TRBJ2-3; TRBD2 agrees at 7 bases. J was trimmed by 5 bases and V by 3 bases; bases with no gene match: 14. The CDR3 totals 17 residues. CDR1 SGHAT and CDR2 FQNNGV come from the germline V gene. The CDR3 bases are TGTGCCAGCAGCTTGGGGACCGGCGGGAGAGAAGAAGATACGCAGTATTTT. Translation gives CASSLGTGGREEDTQYF.

The rearrangement uses TRBV9 and TRBJ1-2; no definite D call. With 2 bases removed from V and 7 bases from J, the gap between germline ends came to 15 bases. CDR1 and CDR2 (germline): SGDLS, YYNGEE. The CDR3 sequence is 14 residues long. This CDR3 reads CASSVEEGKGGYTF. The CDR3 coding sequence is TGTGCCAGCAGCGTCGAAGAGGGTAAGGGTGGCTACACCTTC. The variable domain in full, with the rest retrieved from reference TRBV9 and TRBJ1-2, is DSGVTQTPKHLITATGQRVTLRCSPRSGDLSVYWYQQSLDQGLQFLIQYYNGEERAKGNILERFSAQQFPDLHSELNLSSLELGDSALYFCASSVEEGKGGYTFGSGTRLTVV.

V usage is TRBV6-6 and J usage is TRBJ2-4, with 11 nucleotides matching TRBD2. Per germline, CDR1 MNHNY and CDR2 SVGAGI (reference sequence). The CDR3 is 20 residues long. V dropped 5 bases and J dropped 5; count of bases not matched to a gene: 20. The CDR3 region has the DNA TGTGCCAGCAGTCTGACTCCTACTAGCGGGGGACGAACGGTCGAAAACATTCAGTACTTC. Translation gives CASSLTPTSGGRTVENIQYF.

J is TRBJ1-1 and V is TRBV5-6, with D possibly being TRBD1 (5 bases). V was trimmed by 3 bases and J by 5 bases, leaving 14 bases between them. CDR3 size: 14 residues. Looked up from germline, CDR1 is SGHDT and CDR2 is YYEEEE. The CDR3 loop reads CASSSQGLETEAFF. In nucleotides, the CDR3 is TGTGCCAGCAGCTCTCAGGGCTTAGAAACTGAAGCTTTCTTT.

The V call is TRBV25-1, the J call TRBJ2-3; 8 bases are shared with TRBD2. The germline gives CDR1 MGHDK, CDR2 SYGVNS. The CDR3 runs to 15 residues. V was clipped by 6 bases and J by 2 bases; unmatched bases: 7. The CDR3 bases are TGTGCCAGCAGCCCTACTAGCGGATACACAGATACGCAGTATTTT. It codes for CASSPTSGYTDTQYF.

The chain links TRBV10-3 to TRBJ2-5; the D is unclear. The CDR3 contains 13 residues. Germline V gives CDR1 ENHRY, CDR2 SYGVKD. V lost 6 bases, J lost 1 base, and 9 bases lay in between. The CDR3 loop reads CAISPQRQETQYF. The CDR3 region has the DNA TGTGCCATCAGCCCTCAGCGCCAAGAGACCCAGTACTTC.

The genes are TRBV19 and TRBJ1-5, with a tentative D call TRBD1 (5 bases). V was clipped by 11 bases and J by 2 bases, with 16 bases between them. The CDR3 totals 14 residues. Germline assignment: CDR1 LNHDA and CDR2 SQIVND (reference sequence). CDR3 region: CACTRVSGNQPQHF. The CDR3 DNA reads TGTGCCTGCACCAGGGTAAGCGGCAATCAGCCCCAGCATTTT.

The rearrangement uses TRBV7-8 and TRBJ2-2, with TRBD2 matching over 8 bases. V trimming: 4 bases; J trimming: 4 bases; junction bases outside the gene matches: 11. The CDR3 has 17 residues. CDR1 is SGHVS, CDR2 FQNEAQ, per germline. The DNA for the CDR3 is TGTGCCAGCAGCTCACTCAGGGGCGGGAGGACCACCGGGGAGCTGTTTTTT. Protein sequence: CASSSLRGGRTTGELFF.

The V call is TRBV30, the J call TRBJ2-3; a possible D gene is TRBD2 (6 bases). Deletions cut 3 bases from V and 2 bases from J, with 12 bases between. CDR1 and CDR2 from the germline V gene are GTSNPN and SVGIG (reference sequence). The CDR3 loop spans 14 amino acids. CDR3 region: CAWSGRDITDTQYF. The CDR3 region has the DNA TGTGCCTGGAGCGGGAGAGACATCACAGATACGCAGTATTTT.